Listed below are T cell receptor beta chains from one sample, sequenced in a study of blood T cell repertoires in COVID-19. Generated by immunoSEQ multiplex PCR, the TCRdb table keeps only in-frame clones and is missing some. Among over 250,000 clones listed, roughly 91% were seen once. The source material was PBMCs or T cells enriched from blood (not recorded which). These receptors were obtained from an older woman who had recovered from COVID-19. Each CDR3 is given with its conserved first and last residue. The D gene is left open where the match is weak. Not all rows give a size; the values are once, few, many and, for expanded clones, a class.

>NA|TRBJ2-7|TRBV25-1|NA
CASSRGSEGEQYF
TGTGCCAGCAGTAGGGGGAGTGAGGGCGAGCAGTACTTC
>TRBD1|TRBJ1-5|TRBV6-1|NA
CASSAQGASSNQPQHF
TGTGCCAGCAGTGCCCAGGGGGCTTCGAGCAATCAGCCCCAGCATTTT
>TRBD1|TRBJ2-7|TRBV5-4|once
CASSIGTGGYEQYF
TGTGCCAGCAGCATTGGGACAGGGGGCTACGAGCAGTACTTC
>TRBD2|TRBJ2-2|TRBV5-1|NA
CASRPSGLNTGELFF
TGCGCCAGCAGACCTAGCGGGTTGAACACCGGGGAGCTGTTTTTT
>NA|TRBJ1-4|TRBV6-5|NA
CASGRNEKLFF
TGTGCCAGCGGCCGTAATGAAAAACTGTTTTTT
>NA|TRBJ2-2|TRBV6-1|NA
CASSEGAANTGELFF
TGTGCCAGCAGTGAAGGTGCAGCGAACACCGGGGAGCTGTTTTTT
>TRBD2|TRBJ2-1|TRBV11-3|NA
CASSSSHSGRPGNEQFF
TGTGCCAGCAGCTCCTCCCATAGCGGGAGACCGGGAAATGAGCAGTTCTTC
>TRBD2|TRBJ2-1|TRBV24-1|NA
CATSDRSGVRGEQFF
TGTGCCACCAGTGACCGCAGCGGGGTCCGAGGTGAGCAGTTCTTC
>NA|TRBJ2-1|TRBV24-1|once
CATSDLTGPSYNEQFF
TGTGCCACCAGTGATCTGACAGGACCCTCCTACAATGAGCAGTTCTTC
>TRBD1|TRBJ2-1|TRBV28|NA
CASSLRDRGAGIF
TGTGCCAGCAGTTTAAGGGACAGGGGGGCGGGAATCTTC
>NA|TRBJ1-3|TRBV11-2|NA
CASSLDRVGNTIYF
TGTGCCAGCAGCTTAGACCGAGTCGGAAACACCATATATTTT
>TRBD1|TRBJ1-5|TRBV28|once
CASSSLRWGQGSNQPQHF
TGTGCCAGCAGTAGCCTTCGGTGGGGACAGGGCAGCAATCAGCCCCAGCATTTT
>NA|TRBJ1-2|TRBV28|NA
CASTPSSQFYGYTF
TGTGCCAGCACTCCTTCCAGTCAATTCTATGGCTACACCTTC
>NA|TRBJ1-6|TRBV6-1|NA
CASSEFFRTTFNSPLHF
TGTGCCAGCAGTGAATTTTTTAGGACTACCTTCAATTCACCCCTCCACTTT
>NA|TRBJ1-2|TRBV27|NA
CASSFAGPIYGYTF
TGTGCCAGCAGTTTTGCGGGGCCAATCTATGGCTACACCTTC
>TRBD2|TRBJ2-1|TRBV5-1|NA
CASSLGGGSSYNEQFF
TGCGCCAGCAGCTTGGGGGGCGGGAGCTCCTACAATGAGCAGTTCTTC
>TRBD1|TRBJ1-1|TRBV3-1/TRBV3-2|NA
CASSQGDRVPEAFF
TGTGCCAGCAGCCAAGGGGACAGGGTTCCTGAAGCTTTCTTT
>NA|TRBJ1-1|TRBV3-1/TRBV3-2|NA
CASSQVAGRTEAFF
TGTGCCAGCAGCCAAGTCGCCGGGAGGACTGAAGCTTTCTTT
>NA|TRBJ2-1|TRBV19|NA
CASRGGGGGYNEQFF
TGTGCCAGTAGGGGCGGGGGCGGCGGTTACAATGAGCAGTTCTTC
>NA|TRBJ2-3|TRBV5-6|NA
CASSPELAGGTDTQYF
TGTGCCAGCAGCCCGGAGTTGGCAGGGGGCACAGATACGCAGTATTTT
>NA|TRBJ1-1|TRBV9|once
CASSVVGVGAMNTEAFF
TGTGCCAGCAGCGTAGTTGGGGTTGGGGCCATGAACACTGAAGCTTTCTTT
>TRBD1|TRBJ1-1|TRBV28|NA
CASNNPGTANTEAFF
TGTGCCAGCAATAACCCCGGGACAGCAAACACTGAAGCTTTCTTT
>NA|TRBJ1-3|TRBV9|NA
CASSVAGFGNTIYF
TGTGCCAGCAGCGTAGCCGGGTTTGGAAACACCATATATTTT
>NA|TRBJ2-7|TRBV28|NA
CASSRGQGRASAEQYF
TGTGCCAGCAGCCGAGGGCAGGGGCGGGCGAGCGCCGAGCAGTACTTC
>NA|TRBJ2-2|TRBV11-2|NA
CASSLEPLGAGTGELFF
TGTGCCAGCAGCTTAGAGCCCTTGGGGGCAGGCACCGGGGAGCTGTTTTTT
>TRBD2|TRBJ2-3|TRBV29-1|NA
CSVRTSGRAGTQYF
TGCAGCGTTCGGACTAGCGGGAGGGCCGGTACGCAGTATTTT
>TRBD2|TRBJ2-7|TRBV5-1|NA
CASSLGSAGGPSSYEQYF
TGCGCCAGCAGCTTGGGGTCAGCGGGAGGCCCCAGCTCCTACGAGCAGTACTTC
>TRBD1|TRBJ2-7|TRBV7-6|NA
CASRRQGSYEQYF
TGTGCCAGCAGACGACAGGGGTCCTACGAGCAGTACTTC
>NA|TRBJ1-5|TRBV6-5|once
CASMGAIQPQHF
TGTGCCAGCATGGGGGCTATCCAGCCCCAGCATTTT
>NA|TRBJ1-1|TRBV7-9|NA
CASSLEVTENTEAFF
TGTGCCAGCAGCTTAGAGGTCACAGAGAACACTGAAGCTTTCTTT
>NA|TRBJ1-1|TRBV15|NA
CATSRDSRGNTEAFF
TGTGCCACCAGCAGAGATAGTCGGGGGAACACTGAAGCTTTCTTT
>TRBD1|TRBJ1-5|TRBV19|NA
CASSRGQGSGYPQHF
TGTGCCAGTAGCCGGGGACAGGGGTCGGGATACCCCCAGCATTTT
>TRBD1|TRBJ1-6|TRBV27|NA
CASSPRDRGNSPLHF
TGTGCCAGCAGTCCACGGGACAGGGGTAATTCACCCCTCCACTTT
>TRBD2|TRBJ2-3|TRBV5-1|once
CASTSSGYTDTQYF
TGCGCCAGCACGTCTAGCGGATACACAGATACGCAGTATTTT
>NA|TRBJ2-2|TRBV2|NA
CASSVIAEELFF
TGTGCCAGCAGTGTCATAGCGGAGGAGCTGTTTTTT
>TRBD1|TRBJ2-6|TRBV30|few
CAWSRGRRTGTGANVLTF
TGTGCCTGGAGTAGGGGGCGAAGGACCGGAACTGGGGCCAACGTCCTGACTTTC
>TRBD1|TRBJ2-3|TRBV29-1|NA
CSVAVRDRGLTDTQYF
TGCAGCGTAGCCGTCCGGGACAGAGGGCTCACAGATACGCAGTATTTT
>TRBD2|TRBJ2-1|TRBV4-2|NA
CASSQPGTSNEQFF
TGTGCCAGCAGCCAACCCGGGACTAGCAATGAGCAGTTCTTC
>NA|TRBJ2-1|TRBV14|NA
CASSQFMWGRGYEQFF
TGTGCCAGCAGCCAGTTTATGTGGGGCAGGGGCTATGAGCAGTTCTTC
>NA|TRBJ1-2|TRBV28|NA
CASSFRGYGYTF
TGTGCCAGCAGTTTTCGGGGATATGGCTACACCTTC
>NA|TRBJ1-1|TRBV12-3/TRBV12-4|NA
CASSLQGTEAFF
TGTGCCAGCAGTCTACAGGGAACTGAAGCTTTCTTT
>TRBD1|TRBJ2-1|TRBV24-1|NA
CATSDLGGQGLNNEQFF
TGTGCCACCAGTGATTTGGGGGGACAGGGGTTAAACAATGAGCAGTTCTTC
>NA|TRBJ1-4|TRBV27|once
CASRRQETTEKLFF
TGTGCCAGCAGAAGACAGGAGACAACTGAAAAACTGTTTTTT
>NA|TRBJ2-3|TRBV9|NA
CASSARGAGTFSTDTQYF
TGTGCCAGCAGCGCACGAGGAGCCGGGACTTTCAGCACAGATACGCAGTATTTT
>NA|TRBJ2-6|TRBV19|NA
CASSTGANGANVLTF
TGTGCCAGTAGTACTGGGGCAAACGGGGCCAACGTCCTGACTTTC
>NA|TRBJ1-5|TRBV7-8|NA
CASSSDRNNQPQHF
TGTGCCAGCAGCTCCGACAGGAACAATCAGCCCCAGCATTTT
>TRBD2|TRBJ2-7|TRBV28|NA
CASKGGASGRQRDEQYF
TGTGCCAGCAAGGGGGGGGCTAGCGGGAGGCAGAGGGACGAGCAGTACTTC
>NA|TRBJ1-2|TRBV28|NA
CASSSRGGYTF
TGTGCCAGCAGTTCCCGAGGGGGCTACACCTTC
>TRBD1|TRBJ1-2|TRBV28|NA
CASSPPWTGKAGYTF
TGTGCCAGCAGCCCCCCGTGGACAGGGAAGGCTGGCTACACCTTC
>TRBD1|TRBJ2-2|TRBV28|NA
CASSPTGAPNTGELFF
TGTGCCAGCAGCCCGACAGGGGCCCCGAACACCGGGGAGCTGTTTTTT
>NA|TRBJ2-7|TRBV7-9|NA
CASSPQGSGRHPYEQYF
TGTGCCAGCAGCCCTCAGGGGTCCGGTAGGCACCCCTACGAGCAGTACTTC